This T cell receptor (beta chain) was retrieved from a study of T cells in Graves' hyperthyroidism and ophthalmopathy. This CDR3 region has 16 residues. The germline V gene has CDR1 SNHLY and CDR2 FYNNEI. After removal of 6 bases from V and 9 bases from J, the junction contained 17 bases not matched to a gene. The investigators amplified TCR beta CDR3 regions from RNA transcripts. An initial round of RT-PCR targeting the TCR CDR3 relied on the HTBI primer set. TCRdb reprocessed the multiplex PCR reads via MiXCR and lists one record per CDR3 protein. Of 250,000 to 300,000 distinct CDR3 sequences listed, 13% were seen once; the top ten hold more than 7.5%.

This receptor was identified in a woman aged 25 to 39 with Graves' hyperthyroidism that later progressed to Graves' ophthalmopathy. Sequenced input: blood. The V gene is TRBV2, the J gene TRBJ2-1, with 7 bases matching TRBD2. CDR3 nucleotide sequence: TGTGCCAGCAGGCCCCAACTAGCGTGGGCTACGATTGAGCAGTTCTTC. Its protein product is CASRPQLAWATIEQFF.